Listed here are 14 T cell receptor beta chains from one sample, sequenced in a study of cytomegalovirus exposure and HLA in healthy donors. The PCR was carried out with 60 Vbeta primers and 13 Jbeta primers. Here immunoSEQ multiplex PCR was the method, and the copy in TCRdb shows in-frame clones only, minus some. The sample yields roughly 190,000 clones, about 83% seen once. Sequenced sample: PBMCs. These receptors were collected from a female donor in good health and CMV-seronegative.

V and J are TRBV14 and TRBJ2-7, with D possibly TRBD1 on 6 matching bases. The CDR3 has 15 amino acids. Looked up from germline, CDR1 is SGHDN and CDR2 is FVKESK. Trimming removed 0 bases at V and 3 bases at J, with 12 bases between. The CDR3 DNA reads as TGTGCCAGCAGCCAAGATCACGGCAGGGGCTACGAGCAGTACTTC. Residues: CASSQDHGRGYEQYF.

The chain combines TRBV28 with TRBJ2-3; possible D gene TRBD2, 6 bases. The germline V gene encodes CDR1 MDHEN and CDR2 SYDVKM. This CDR3 comprises 16 residues. The germline V and J ends were trimmed by 6 bases and 2 bases, with 18 bases remaining between them. The CDR3 loop reads CASSPTGVGNTDTQYF. The CDR3 DNA reads TGTGCCAGCAGCCCGACGGGGGTTGGAAACACAGATACGCAGTATTTT.

The chain is built from TRBV27 and TRBJ2-7, with 11 bases aligning to TRBD1. The CDR3 covers 16 residues. The germline V gene has CDR1 MNHEY and CDR2 SMNVEV (reference sequence). The ends lost 3 bases at V and 2 bases at J; junction bases unmatched: 6. CDR3 nucleotide sequence: TGTGCCAGCAGTTTGCGGCCGGGACAGGGGGCCTACGAGCAGTACTTC. This gives the protein CASSLRPGQGAYEQYF.

This chain connects TRBV5-1 to TRBJ2-7, with no clear D. Per germline, CDR1 SGHRS and CDR2 YFSETQ. This CDR3 is 11 amino acids long. V was cut by 0 bases and J by 7 bases, with 5 bases left in between. The CDR3 spells CASSLDWEQYF. The CDR3 nucleotides are TGCGCCAGCAGCTTGGACTGGGAGCAGTACTTC.

The chain uses TRBV7-8 and TRBJ2-2; 10 nucleotides agree with TRBD2. Germline V lookup: CDR1 SGHVS, CDR2 FQNEAQ. CDR3 length: 16 amino acids. Trimming removed 5 bases from V and 4 bases from J; junction bases left unmatched: 7. This chain's CDR3 is CASSPRLAGVTGELFF. CDR3 nucleotide sequence: TGTGCCAGCAGCCCCAGGCTAGCGGGAGTCACCGGGGAGCTGTTTTTT.

The V and J genes are TRBV28 and TRBJ1-6; D is unresolved. The germline V gene encodes CDR1 MDHEN and CDR2 SYDVKM. The CDR3 runs to 14 residues. The V and J ends lost 8 bases and 0 bases respectively, with 8 bases between them. The DNA for the CDR3 is TGTGCCAGCGAGGGTAGCTCCTATAATTCACCCCTCCACTTT. Amino acid sequence: CASEGSSYNSPLHF.

The chain combines TRBV19 with TRBJ2-5; no clear D. The CDR3 totals 13 residues. Germline CDR1 LNHDA, CDR2 SQIVND (reference sequence). V was clipped by 3 bases and J by 2 bases, with 7 bases between them. The CDR3 here is CASSMRQQETQYF. The CDR3 region has the DNA TGTGCCAGTAGTATGCGGCAGCAAGAGACCCAGTACTTC.

This clone was seen a single time. V and J are TRBV9 and TRBJ2-2; no clear D. Germline CDR1 reads SGDLS; CDR2 reads YYNGEE. CDR3 size: 13 residues. With 10 bases removed from V and 1 base from J, the gap between germline ends came to 11 bases. CDR3: CASQTKNTGELFF. The CDR3 nucleotides are TGTGCCTCCCAGACAAAGAACACCGGGGAGCTGTTTTTT.

Note on this clone: The junction does not match germline at one end; this may be a read error. This chain links TRBV5-4 with TRBJ2-1; D uncertain. CDR1 SGHNT and CDR2 YYREEE come from the germline V gene (reference sequence). The CDR3 runs 11 residues. CDR3 protein: CASSSDNEQFF. The CDR3 nucleotides read TGTGCCAGCAGCTCCGACAATGAGCAGTTCTTC. The full variable domain, completed using reference TRBV5-4 and TRBJ2-1, is ETGVTQSPTHLIKTRGQQVTLRCSSQSGHNTVSWYQQALGQGPQFIFQYYREEENGRGNFPPRFSGLQFPNYSSELNVNALELDDSALYLCASSSDNEQFFGPGTRLTVL.

This clone came up once. The V and J genes are TRBV5-1 and TRBJ1-2; TRBD1 agrees at 10 bases. The V gene end was trimmed by 1 base and the J gene end by 0 bases; junction bases not matched to a gene: 3. The CDR3 spans 16 residues. CDR1 and CDR2 from the germline V gene are SGHRS and YFSETQ. The CDR3 protein is CASSLLGQGANYGYTF. The CDR3 DNA is TGCGCCAGCAGCTTGTTAGGACAGGGGGCTAACTATGGCTACACCTTC. The variable domain in full, completed from reference TRBV5-1 and TRBJ1-2, reads KAGVTQTPRYLIKTRGQQVTLSCSPISGHRSVSWYQQTPGQGLQFLFEYFSETQRNKGNFPGRFSGRQFSNSRSEMNVSTLELGDSALYLCASSLLGQGANYGYTFGSGTRLTVV.

V is TRBV7-2 and J is TRBJ1-1; D gene uncertain. Trimming stripped 3 bases from V and 3 bases from J, with 11 bases between. The CDR3 consists of 14 residues. CDR1 SGHTA and CDR2 FQGNSA come from the germline V gene. The CDR3 protein is CASSFVSLDTEAFF. The CDR3 DNA follows: TGTGCCAGCAGCTTTGTATCCTTAGACACTGAAGCTTTCTTT.

The chain combines TRBV5-1 with TRBJ1-6, with 8 bases fitting TRBD1. V lost 4 bases and J lost 8; bases outside the gene matches: 14. CDR3 length equals 17 residues. Germline assignment: CDR1 SGHRS and CDR2 YFSETQ. In DNA, the CDR3 is TGCGCCAGCAGCCTTGGGACAGGAGGGAGGTCGGATTCACCCCTCCACTTT. Amino acid sequence: CASSLGTGGRSDSPLHF.

V usage is TRBV11-2 and J usage is TRBJ2-5; TRBD2 is a possible D gene (5 bases). The ends were cut back, 2 bases at V and 2 bases at J, with 18 bases in the middle. This CDR3 is built from 17 residues. Germline CDR1 is SGHAT and CDR2 is FQNNGV. The DNA of the CDR3 is TGTGCCAGCAGCTTATCGTCGGCCTGGCGGGTACAAGAGACCCAGTACTTC. Protein product: CASSLSSAWRVQETQYF.

The gene calls are TRBV6-5 and TRBJ1-2, with a tentative D call TRBD1 (6 bases). V gave up 6 bases and J gave up 6 bases, with 14 bases separating them. Germline lookup yields CDR1 MNHEY and CDR2 SVGAGI. The CDR3 totals 13 residues. This CDR3 reads CASSYRTDNGYTF. CDR3 nucleotide sequence: TGTGCCAGCAGCTATCGGACAGACAATGGCTACACCTTC.